The sequence of this T cell receptor beta chain was determined in a study of cytomegalovirus exposure and HLA in healthy donors. The PCR had 60 Vbeta and 13 Jbeta primers. The protocol was immunoSEQ multiplex PCR, while the TCRdb copy is restricted to in-frame clones and leaves out a portion. The sample has around 190,000 clones, roughly 72% seen once; the top ten hold under 2%. The CDR3 has 16 residues. The germline CDR1 and CDR2 sequences are MNHEY and SMNVEV (reference sequence). V shed 3 bases and J 2 bases; nucleotides not matched to a gene: 7. This clone has more than one count but fewer than ten.

This sequence joins TRBV27 and TRBJ2-1, with 7 bases aligning to TRBD2. The receptor was derived from a man younger than 40 in good health and CMV-seronegative. The sequencing sample was made of PBMCs. This CDR3 reads CASSLLGGSAYNEQFF. The CDR3, as DNA: TGTGCCAGCAGTTTGCTTGGCGGGAGTGCCTACAATGAGCAGTTCTTC.